Below, 26 T cell receptor beta chains from the same sample are listed, as sequenced in a study of OX40 agonist ivuxolimab in advanced cancers. Library prep was done by the immunoSEQ multiplex PCR assay. Held by TCRdb, this immuneACCESS table contains in-frame sequences only and omits some clones. Under half of the omission traces to an unresolved V gene where checked; the cause of the rest is unknown. For this sample there are tens of thousands of clones; 88% appear just once. Clones ranked in the top ten supply around 10% of the sample. This sample comprised CD4+ or CD8+ T cells sorted from blood, obtained in a trial of the OX40 agonist ivuxolimab. The source of these receptors is an adult with an advanced solid tumor such as melanoma, head and neck, liver or kidney cancer.

The chain combines TRBV5-4 with TRBJ2-7, with TRBD2 matching over 15 bases. V was clipped by 4 bases and J by 4 bases; unmatched bases: 6. The CDR3 runs 16 residues. The germline CDR1 and CDR2 sequences are SGHNT and YYREEE (reference sequence). The CDR3 DNA sequence: TGTGCCAGCAGCCTGGGACTAGCGGGAGGAACGTACGAGCAGTACTTC. It translates to CASSLGLAGGTYEQYF.

The chain employs TRBV6-4 and TRBJ2-2, with 10 bases that match TRBD2. V lost 6 bases to trimming and J lost 4 bases; unmatched junction nucleotides: 2. CDR1 and CDR2 (germline): MRHNA, SNTAGT. This CDR3 has 14 amino acids. The CDR3 region has the DNA TGTGCCAGCAGCCTAGCGGGAGCCACCGGGGAGCTGTTTTTT. Translated: CASSLAGATGELFF.

The genes are TRBV5-1 and TRBJ2-3; D call uncertain. The length of the CDR3 is 12 residues. CDR1 and CDR2 (germline): SGHRS, YFSETQ. Trimming cost V 4 bases and J 0 bases, with 3 bases left between them. DNA of the CDR3: TGCGCCAGCAGCCTGAGCACAGATACGCAGTATTTT. It encodes CASSLSTDTQYF.

The rearrangement joins TRBV7-2 to TRBJ2-1; D is possibly TRBD2 (6 bases). The V and J ends lost 6 bases and 4 bases respectively, with 22 bases between them. The CDR3 sequence is 17 residues long. Germline-derived CDR1 and CDR2 are SGHTA and FQGNSA. The CDR3: CASSSGTEPSFYNEQFF. In DNA form, the CDR3 reads TGTGCCAGCAGTTCAGGGACTGAGCCCTCATTTTACAATGAGCAGTTCTTC.

The chain is built from TRBV27 and TRBJ2-2; unclear D gene. Trimming left V 3 bases short and J 6 bases short, with 8 bases between. The length of the CDR3 is 13 residues. From germline, CDR1 is MNHEY and CDR2 SMNVEV (reference sequence). The CDR3: CASSFVVSGELFF. DNA of the CDR3: TGTGCCAGCAGTTTTGTAGTGTCCGGGGAGCTGTTTTTT.

The chain employs TRBV5-4 and TRBJ2-7; D ambiguous. CDR3 length: 14 amino acids. V lost 4 bases, J lost 2 bases, and 13 bases lay in between. Germline-derived CDR1 and CDR2 are SGHNT and YYREEE (reference sequence). CDR3: CASSPTTKAYEQYF. The CDR3, as DNA: TGTGCCAGCAGCCCGACAACAAAGGCCTACGAGCAGTACTTC. Variable domain in full (rest from reference TRBV5-4 and TRBJ2-7): ETGVTQSPTHLIKTRGQQVTLRCSSQSGHNTVSWYQQALGQGPQFIFQYYREEENGRGNFPPRFSGLQFPNYSSELNVNALELDDSALYLCASSPTTKAYEQYFGPGTRLTVT.

The CDR3 sequence is CASRGYRLNTGELFF. CDR3 bases: TGTGCCAGCAGGGGGTACAGACTGAACACCGGGGAGCTGTTTTTT. The V and J genes are TRBV7-3 and TRBJ2-2; D call uncertain. The CDR3 spans 15 residues. Trimming shortened V by 6 bases and J by 1 base, and 12 bases separated the two germline ends. The germline V gene encodes CDR1 SGHTA and CDR2 FQGTGA.

The CDR3 region has the DNA TGTGCCAGCAGTCCCGATGAAAAACTGTTTTTT. This sequence encodes CASSPDEKLFF. The chain couples TRBV28 to TRBJ1-4, with D unresolved. Trimming pared 5 bases from V and 6 bases from J, leaving 4 bases between. The CDR3 consists of 11 residues. The germline gives CDR1 MDHEN, CDR2 SYDVKM.

The chain couples TRBV20-1 to TRBJ1-1; no definite D call. Germline V gene data show CDR1 as DFQATT and CDR2 as SNEGSKA (reference sequence). This CDR3 is 9 amino acids long. In nucleotides, the CDR3 is TGCAGCGTGAGAGGGCCGCAGTTCTTT. This encodes CSVRGPQFF.

The chain employs TRBV19 and TRBJ2-2; D is perhaps TRBD2 (6 bases). Germline loops: CDR1 LNHDA, CDR2 SQIVND (reference sequence). The ends were cut back, 2 bases at V and 0 bases at J, with 7 bases in the middle. This CDR3 contains 15 residues. The CDR3: CASSILASNTGELFF. CDR3 coding DNA: TGTGCCAGTAGTATACTAGCGTCGAACACCGGGGAGCTGTTTTTT.

The count of this clone is one. The rearrangement links TRBV2 to TRBJ2-1; TRBD1 matches at 11 bases. The trim removed 6 bases at V and 9 bases at J, leaving 7 bases unmatched. The CDR3 is 14 amino acids. Germline loops: CDR1 SNHLY, CDR2 FYNNEI. The CDR3, as DNA: TGTGCCAGCAGCAGGGACAGGGGGGGAAGTGAGCAGTTCTTC. It yields the protein CASSRDRGGSEQFF.

The genes are TRBV9 and TRBJ2-6, with D uncertain. The CDR3 loop spans 16 amino acids. Germline CDR1 is SGDLS and CDR2 is YYNGEE. V was trimmed by 6 bases and J by 1 base, leaving 14 bases between them. The CDR3 sequence is CASTHIVPSGANVLTF. CDR3 coding DNA: TGTGCCAGCACACACATAGTTCCTTCTGGGGCCAACGTCCTGACTTTC. Full variable domain (remainder filled in from reference TRBV9 and TRBJ2-6): DSGVTQTPKHLITATGQRVTLRCSPRSGDLSVYWYQQSLDQGLQFLIQYYNGEERAKGNILERFSAQQFPDLHSELNLSSLELGDSALYFCASTHIVPSGANVLTFGAGSRLTVL.

The rearrangement uses TRBV27 and TRBJ2-7; TRBD1 is a possible D gene (5 bases). Germline CDR1 and CDR2: MNHEY and SMNVEV (reference sequence). V was cut by 2 bases and J by 2 bases, with 19 bases left in between. The CDR3 contains 17 residues. CDR3 sequence (DNA): TGTGCCAGCAGTTTAATGGCAGGGCCGGGTTCAACCTACGAGCAGTACTTC. This encodes CASSLMAGPGSTYEQYF.

The V call is TRBV5-4, the J call TRBJ1-2; D is undetermined. V was clipped by 5 bases and J by 7 bases, with 15 bases between them. Germline V gene sequence: CDR1 SGHNT, CDR2 YYREEE (reference sequence). The CDR3 runs to 13 residues. CDR3 DNA: TGTGCCAGCAGTCCGGAGGTGGGGTTTGGCTACACCTTC. It specifies CASSPEVGFGYTF. Using reference TRBV5-4 and TRBJ1-2 for the parts outside the CDR3, the full variable domain is ETGVTQSPTHLIKTRGQQVTLRCSSQSGHNTVSWYQQALGQGPQFIFQYYREEENGRGNFPPRFSGLQFPNYSSELNVNALELDDSALYLCASSPEVGFGYTFGSGTRLTVV.

The chain combines TRBV4-1 with TRBJ2-1; 9 bases are shared with TRBD1. V lost 2 bases and J lost 8; bases outside the gene matches: 13. CDR3 size: 17 residues. Germline CDR1 reads MGHRA; CDR2 reads YSYEKL. The CDR3 reads CASSQPSRTGDVHEQFF. CDR3 nucleotide sequence: TGCGCCAGCAGCCAACCTTCCCGGACAGGGGACGTTCATGAGCAGTTCTTC.

The count of this clone is one. V gene TRBV6-5 combines with J gene TRBJ1-2; D remains unclear. CDR3 size: 13 residues. Per the germline V gene, CDR1 is MNHEY and CDR2 is SVGAGI. Deletions cut 0 bases from V and 0 bases from J, with 2 bases between. CDR3 sequence reads: CASSYSANYGYTF. The CDR3 DNA reads TGTGCCAGCAGTTACTCCGCTAACTATGGCTACACCTTC.

This clone has just a few counts. The chain combines TRBV4-1 with TRBJ1-2; D unclear. The V gene's germline CDR1 is MGHRA and CDR2 YSYEKL. Trimming left V 5 bases short and J 10 bases short, with 11 bases between. The CDR3 loop spans 11 amino acids. CDR3 amino acids: CASSFGEAYTF. The CDR3 nucleotides are TGCGCCAGCAGCTTCGGGGAGGCCTACACCTTC.

The gene calls are TRBV28 and TRBJ2-5; 7 bases align to TRBD2. The CDR3 runs 16 residues. CDR1 and CDR2 (germline): MDHEN, SYDVKM. The V segment lost 3 bases and the J segment 9 bases; nucleotides outside the gene matches: 16. The CDR3 coding sequence is TGTGCCAGCAGTTTTATGGGCCCTCCGAGCAGCGGGGCCCAGTACTTC. Protein: CASSFMGPPSSGAQYF.

The V gene is TRBV7-9, the J gene TRBJ1-1, with D tentatively TRBD1 (5 bases). Germline loops: CDR1 SEHNR, CDR2 FQNEAQ (reference sequence). The CDR3 has 16 amino acids. V lost 7 bases to trimming and J lost 5 bases, with 23 bases between them. DNA for the CDR3: TGTGCCAGCAAGGGAATGAGTAGGGGAAGGTATACTGAAGCTTTCTTT. Its protein product is CASKGMSRGRYTEAFF.

This chain connects TRBV10-1 to TRBJ1-1; D not certain. Looked up from germline, CDR1 is WNHNN and CDR2 is SYGVQD (reference sequence). The CDR3 covers 13 residues. Trimming pared 5 bases from V and 3 bases from J, leaving 10 bases between. The CDR3 sequence is CASSSLLDTEAFF. In DNA, the CDR3 is TGCGCCAGCAGTTCCCTGCTCGACACTGAAGCTTTCTTT.

This clone was observed a handful of times. V usage is TRBV14 and J usage is TRBJ1-1; tentative D call: TRBD1 (5 bases). Per germline, CDR1 SGHDN and CDR2 FVKESK. CDR3 length: 11 residues. Trimming took 2 bases from V and 10 from J, leaving 8 bases between them. Written as DNA, the CDR3 is TGTGCCAGCAGCCAATCGGGGGGAGCTTTCTTT. Protein: CASSQSGGAFF.

The J gene is TRBJ1-2, the V gene TRBV19; no firm D call. The V end was cut by 9 bases, the J end by 12 bases, with 17 bases between. Germline CDR1 reads LNHDA; CDR2 reads SQIVND (reference sequence). This CDR3 is built from 11 residues. This chain's CDR3 is CASRFGSNDTF. The CDR3 coding sequence is TGTGCCAGCAGATTCGGGAGTAACGACACCTTC.

The J gene is TRBJ1-5, the V gene TRBV7-3; TRBD1 might be the D (6 bases). Germline values: CDR1 SGHTA, CDR2 FQGTGA. Trimming stripped 2 bases from V and 2 bases from J, with 7 bases between. The CDR3 has 14 residues. The chain's CDR3 is CASSLSGGNQPQHF. CDR3 coding DNA: TGTGCCAGCAGCTTATCAGGGGGCAATCAGCCCCAGCATTTT.

The V gene is TRBV14, the J gene TRBJ2-6; D gene uncertain. V was cut by 3 bases and J by 0 bases, with 6 bases left in between. Germline V gene lookup returns CDR1 SGHDN and CDR2 FVKESK. This CDR3 spans 15 amino acids. The CDR3 sequence: CASSQWISGANVLTF. The CDR3 coding sequence is TGTGCCAGCAGCCAGTGGATCTCTGGGGCCAACGTCCTGACTTTC.

The chain uses TRBV28 and TRBJ1-2, with a possible D match to TRBD1 (5 bases). CDR3 length: 14 amino acids. Germline CDR1 MDHEN, CDR2 SYDVKM. The V and J ends lost 7 bases and 8 bases respectively, with 20 bases between them. This chain's CDR3 is CASIEGSGTRGYTF. The CDR3 bases are TGTGCCAGCATAGAGGGGTCCGGGACTCGAGGCTACACCTTC.

This chain links TRBV9 with TRBJ2-3; the match to TRBD2 covers 11 bases. Looked up from germline, CDR1 is SGDLS and CDR2 is YYNGEE. This CDR3 has 15 residues. V lost 4 bases to trimming and J lost 2 bases; unmatched junction nucleotides: 3. CDR3 protein: CASSMGLAATDTQYF. CDR3 sequence (DNA): TGTGCCAGCAGCATGGGACTAGCGGCCACAGATACGCAGTATTTT. Looking up the rest from reference TRBV9 and TRBJ2-3 gives the full variable domain: DSGVTQTPKHLITATGQRVTLRCSPRSGDLSVYWYQQSLDQGLQFLIQYYNGEERAKGNILERFSAQQFPDLHSELNLSSLELGDSALYFCASSMGLAATDTQYFGPGTRLTVL.